The rows below give T cell receptor beta chains drawn from one sample of a study of shared clonotypes between healthy human individuals. Method: immunoSEQ multiplex PCR; TCRdb's copy keeps in-frame clones and lacks some. The data show about 1.5 million clones, roughly 98% seen once. Material for sequencing was naive CD4+ T cells sorted from blood. These receptors all come from a man in his thirties or forties in good health. CDR3s include the opening cysteine and the closing phenylalanine or tryptophan. The D gene is left open where the match is weak. Only part of the rows carry a size: once, few, many, or a class if the clone is expanded.

clone size: NA
J gene: TRBJ2-1
V gene: TRBV28
D gene: NA
CDR3 DNA: TGTGCCAGCAGTTGGGTATCTAGGAATGAGCAGTTCTTC
CDR3 protein: CASSWVSRNEQFF

clone size: NA
J gene: TRBJ1-4
V gene: TRBV5-1
D gene: NA
CDR3 DNA: TGCGCCAGCAGTGTGCTAGGGGTTGCAACTAATGAAAAACTGTTTTTT
CDR3 protein: CASSVLGVATNEKLFF

clone size: NA
J gene: TRBJ2-1
V gene: TRBV5-4
D gene: TRBD2
CDR3 DNA: TGTGCCAGCAGCAAGACTAGCGGGGGCAATGAGCAGTTCTTC
CDR3 protein: CASSKTSGGNEQFF

clone size: NA
J gene: TRBJ2-7
V gene: TRBV15
D gene: TRBD1
CDR3 DNA: TGTGCCACCAGCAGAGACGGGGGACAGGGGAGCTCCTACGAGCAGTACTTC
CDR3 protein: CATSRDGGQGSSYEQYF

clone size: NA
J gene: TRBJ2-7
V gene: TRBV5-1
D gene: NA
CDR3 DNA: TGCGCCAGCAGCTCAGCCTACGAGCAGTACTTC
CDR3 protein: CASSSAYEQYF

clone size: NA
J gene: TRBJ1-1
V gene: TRBV27
D gene: NA
CDR3 DNA: TGTGCCAGCAGTTTAACCCACTGGGGCCCGGATACTGAAGCTTTCTTT
CDR3 protein: CASSLTHWGPDTEAFF

clone size: NA
J gene: TRBJ2-2
V gene: TRBV9
D gene: NA
CDR3 DNA: TGTGCCAGCAGCGTAGTAGGACACAGCCTTAACACCGGGGAGCTGTTTTTT
CDR3 protein: CASSVVGHSLNTGELFF

clone size: NA
J gene: TRBJ2-3
V gene: TRBV2
D gene: NA
CDR3 DNA: TGTGCCAGCAGTGTCATTGGCGGATCAAGAGATACGCAGTATTTT
CDR3 protein: CASSVIGGSRDTQYF

clone size: NA
J gene: TRBJ2-1
V gene: TRBV11-2
D gene: TRBD1
CDR3 DNA: TGTGCCAGCAGCTTTCTCAAGGGGGCTATGAATGAGCAGTTCTTC
CDR3 protein: CASSFLKGAMNEQFF

clone size: NA
J gene: TRBJ1-5
V gene: TRBV6-1
D gene: NA
CDR3 DNA: TGTGCCAGCAGTCATCAGCCCCAGCATTTT
CDR3 protein: CASSHQPQHF

clone size: NA
J gene: TRBJ2-3
V gene: TRBV2
D gene: NA
CDR3 DNA: TGTGCCAGCAGTGACGCGGGGGATACGCAGTATTTT
CDR3 protein: CASSDAGDTQYF

clone size: NA
J gene: TRBJ1-1
V gene: TRBV5-1
D gene: NA
CDR3 DNA: TGCGCCAGCAGCTCTGGGAGTGGGGGTATGAACACTGAAGCTTTCTTT
CDR3 protein: CASSSGSGGMNTEAFF

clone size: NA
J gene: TRBJ2-5
V gene: TRBV5-4
D gene: NA
CDR3 DNA: TGTGCCAGCAGCTTGGGGGTTAGTGGGGAGGAGACCCAGTACTTC
CDR3 protein: CASSLGVSGEETQYF

clone size: NA
J gene: TRBJ1-2
V gene: TRBV9
D gene: NA
CDR3 DNA: TGTGCCAGCAGCGGGTGGAGGCTTAAGAGGATCTATGGCTACACCTTC
CDR3 protein: CASSGWRLKRIYGYTF

clone size: once
J gene: TRBJ2-1
V gene: TRBV6-4
D gene: TRBD2
CDR3 DNA: TGTGCCAGCAGGGCTAGCGGGAGGGATGAGCAGTTCTTC
CDR3 protein: CASRASGRDEQFF

clone size: once
J gene: TRBJ2-2
V gene: TRBV21-1
D gene: NA
CDR3 DNA: TGTGCCAGCAGCAAAGCCCTTTTGGCTAGCGGGATTAACACCGGGGAGCTGTTTTTT
CDR3 protein: CASSKALLASGINTGELFF

clone size: NA
J gene: TRBJ2-1
V gene: TRBV6-1
D gene: TRBD2
CDR3 DNA: TGTGCCAGCAGTTTAGCGGGAGGAATTTATTATGAGCAGTTCTTC
CDR3 protein: CASSLAGGIYYEQFF

clone size: few
J gene: TRBJ2-1
V gene: TRBV9
D gene: NA
CDR3 DNA: TGTGCCAGCAGCGTAGTTGGGTACAATGAGCAGTTCTTC
CDR3 protein: CASSVVGYNEQFF

clone size: once
J gene: TRBJ2-5
V gene: TRBV5-1
D gene: NA
CDR3 DNA: TGCGCCAGCAGTTCTTCCGGGACCCTGGGGGAGACCCAGTACTTC
CDR3 protein: CASSSSGTLGETQYF

clone size: NA
J gene: TRBJ2-1
V gene: TRBV2
D gene: NA
CDR3 DNA: TGTGCCAGCAGTGGATTCGATGAGCAGTTCTTC
CDR3 protein: CASSGFDEQFF

clone size: NA
J gene: TRBJ2-5
V gene: TRBV7-2
D gene: NA
CDR3 DNA: TGTGCCAGCAGCTTAGCCCACAGGGAGACCCAGTACTTC
CDR3 protein: CASSLAHRETQYF

clone size: once
J gene: TRBJ2-1
V gene: TRBV11-2
D gene: TRBD2
CDR3 DNA: TGTGCCAGCAGCTTTGGGGATTCGGGACTAGCGGGAGCAAATGAGCAGTTCTTC
CDR3 protein: CASSFGDSGLAGANEQFF

clone size: NA
J gene: TRBJ1-4
V gene: TRBV18
D gene: NA
CDR3 DNA: TGTGCCAGCTCACCAATGGGGCAGCGGGGTAATGAAAAACTGTTTTTT
CDR3 protein: CASSPMGQRGNEKLFF

clone size: NA
J gene: TRBJ1-5
V gene: TRBV28
D gene: NA
CDR3 DNA: TGTGCCAGCAGTTTGCATCGTGGCATCCAGCATTTT
CDR3 protein: CASSLHRGIQHF

clone size: NA
J gene: TRBJ2-1
V gene: TRBV19
D gene: NA
CDR3 DNA: TGTGCCAGTAGTCGAACTAGTGATACCTACAATGAGCAGTTCTTC
CDR3 protein: CASSRTSDTYNEQFF

clone size: NA
J gene: TRBJ1-2
V gene: TRBV6-6
D gene: TRBD1
CDR3 DNA: TGTGCCAGCAGACACTACAGGGGGGCCTATGGCTACACCTTC
CDR3 protein: CASRHYRGAYGYTF

clone size: NA
J gene: TRBJ2-1
V gene: TRBV11-2
D gene: NA
CDR3 DNA: TGTGCCAGCAGCTTGAGAGGAGGGGTTGAGCAGTTCTTC
CDR3 protein: CASSLRGGVEQFF

clone size: NA
J gene: TRBJ2-3
V gene: TRBV15
D gene: NA
CDR3 DNA: TGTGCCACCAGCAGAGACATAGACGGAAACACAGATACGCAGTATTTT
CDR3 protein: CATSRDIDGNTDTQYF

clone size: NA
J gene: TRBJ2-5
V gene: TRBV5-1
D gene: NA
CDR3 DNA: TGCGCCAGCACCCCCTTGTGGGGAGAGACCCAGTACTTC
CDR3 protein: CASTPLWGETQYF

clone size: NA
J gene: TRBJ1-1
V gene: TRBV9
D gene: NA
CDR3 DNA: TGTGCCAGCAGCCCTCGACCGAACACTGAAGCTTTCTTT
CDR3 protein: CASSPRPNTEAFF

clone size: NA
J gene: TRBJ2-1
V gene: TRBV2
D gene: TRBD1
CDR3 DNA: TGTGCCAGCAGTGTAGACAGGGTGGTTACCGAGGAGCAGTTCTTC
CDR3 protein: CASSVDRVVTEEQFF

clone size: NA
J gene: TRBJ2-7
V gene: TRBV9
D gene: NA
CDR3 DNA: TGTGCCAGCAGCGTAGAGGGGGGACCCACCTACGAGCAGTACTTC
CDR3 protein: CASSVEGGPTYEQYF

clone size: NA
J gene: TRBJ1-1
V gene: TRBV5-4
D gene: NA
CDR3 DNA: TGTGCCAGCAGCTTGGTCAGTTCTGAAGCTTTCTTT
CDR3 protein: CASSLVSSEAFF

clone size: NA
J gene: TRBJ2-1
V gene: TRBV10-3
D gene: TRBD2
CDR3 DNA: TGTGCCATCAGTGATTCGGAGCGGGGCACCTACAATGAGCAGTTCTTC
CDR3 protein: CAISDSERGTYNEQFF

clone size: NA
J gene: TRBJ2-3
V gene: TRBV5-1
D gene: NA
CDR3 DNA: TGCGCCAGCAGCTTGTCAGGGGGCACAGATACGCAGTATTTT
CDR3 protein: CASSLSGGTDTQYF

clone size: NA
J gene: TRBJ2-3
V gene: TRBV2
D gene: TRBD2
CDR3 DNA: TGTGCCAGTCAACTAGCGACCCGCACAGATACGCAGTATTTT
CDR3 protein: CASQLATRTDTQYF

clone size: NA
J gene: TRBJ2-7
V gene: TRBV7-9
D gene: NA
CDR3 DNA: TGTGCCAGCAGCTTATATTCCACTAACTCCTACGAGCAGTACTTC
CDR3 protein: CASSLYSTNSYEQYF

clone size: NA
J gene: TRBJ2-1
V gene: TRBV9
D gene: TRBD2
CDR3 DNA: TGTGCCAGCAGCTTCGGACTAGCGGAGTACAATGAGCAGTTCTTC
CDR3 protein: CASSFGLAEYNEQFF

clone size: once
J gene: TRBJ2-7
V gene: TRBV10-3
D gene: NA
CDR3 DNA: TGTGCCATCAGTGAGTCTGACCCCTACGAGCAGTACTTC
CDR3 protein: CAISESDPYEQYF

clone size: NA
J gene: TRBJ2-7
V gene: TRBV10-3
D gene: TRBD1
CDR3 DNA: TGTGCCACCACTCGGACAGGAAAGGACGAGCAGTACTTC
CDR3 protein: CATTRTGKDEQYF

clone size: NA
J gene: TRBJ2-4
V gene: TRBV5-1
D gene: NA
CDR3 DNA: TGCGCCAACATCACTCAGGTGGTGGAGCTAGCCAAAAACATTCAGTACTTC
CDR3 protein: CANITQVVELAKNIQYF

clone size: NA
J gene: TRBJ1-4
V gene: TRBV7-8
D gene: NA
CDR3 DNA: TGTGCCAGCTCTGTGACAGGCCACAAAGAAAAACTGTTTTTT
CDR3 protein: CASSVTGHKEKLFF

clone size: NA
J gene: TRBJ2-3
V gene: TRBV6-6
D gene: NA
CDR3 DNA: TGTGCCAGCAGTCTCCCAGTGGGGCGGACAGATACGCAGTATTTT
CDR3 protein: CASSLPVGRTDTQYF

clone size: NA
J gene: TRBJ2-1
V gene: TRBV6-5
D gene: TRBD1
CDR3 DNA: TGTGCCAGCAGTTCCGGGACAGGGGGCTATGAGCAGTTCTTC
CDR3 protein: CASSSGTGGYEQFF

clone size: NA
J gene: TRBJ1-3
V gene: TRBV19
D gene: NA
CDR3 DNA: TGTGCCAGTAGTATATCCAGGGCAGCCGGAAACACCATATATTTT
CDR3 protein: CASSISRAAGNTIYF

clone size: NA
J gene: TRBJ2-7
V gene: TRBV10-3
D gene: TRBD2
CDR3 DNA: TGTGCCATGCAGCGGGGCACCTCCTACGAGCAGTACTTC
CDR3 protein: CAMQRGTSYEQYF